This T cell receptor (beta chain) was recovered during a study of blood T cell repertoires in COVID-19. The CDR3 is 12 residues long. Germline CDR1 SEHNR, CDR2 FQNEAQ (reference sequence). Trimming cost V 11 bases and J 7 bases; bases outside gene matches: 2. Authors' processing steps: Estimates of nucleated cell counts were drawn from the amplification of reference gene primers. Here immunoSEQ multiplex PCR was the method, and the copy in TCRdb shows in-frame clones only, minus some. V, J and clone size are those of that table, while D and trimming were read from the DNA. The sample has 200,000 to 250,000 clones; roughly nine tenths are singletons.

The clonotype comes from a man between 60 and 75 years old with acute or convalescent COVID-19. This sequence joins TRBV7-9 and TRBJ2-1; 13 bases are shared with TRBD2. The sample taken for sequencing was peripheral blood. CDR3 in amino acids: CAQTSGRNEQFF. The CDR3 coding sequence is TGTGCCCAGACTAGCGGGAGGAATGAGCAGTTCTTC.